The T cell receptor (beta chain) described here comes from a study of pediatric ulcerative colitis. Each sample received Survey-level depth of up to 500,000 reads. The assay was immunoSEQ multiplex PCR, and TCRdb's table has in-frame clones only and misses some. The sample gives 50,000 to 65,000 clones, 70% to 90% of which show up once; 3% to 4.5% is in the top ten. Study observations and caveats: Substantially fewer templates came from a couple of patients' blood samples. All ulcerative colitis patients, but no controls, carried a couple of rectal clonotypes. Ulcerative colitis patients shared more blood-rectal clones than controls.

As for this clone: The antigen is not known.

This TCR was sampled from a boy between 10 and 17 years old with severe ulcerative colitis. Sample: blood.

CDR3 nucleotide sequence: TGTGCCAGCAAATCCGGGACAGAAAACACTGAAGCTTTCTTT. This sequence encodes CASKSGTENTEAFF. The rearrangement joins TRBV6-6 to TRBJ1-1; 7 nucleotides match TRBD1. Germline lookup yields CDR1 MNHNY and CDR2 SVGAGI (reference sequence). There are 14 residues in the CDR3. Trimming took 7 bases from V and 2 from J; bases not matched to a gene: 7.